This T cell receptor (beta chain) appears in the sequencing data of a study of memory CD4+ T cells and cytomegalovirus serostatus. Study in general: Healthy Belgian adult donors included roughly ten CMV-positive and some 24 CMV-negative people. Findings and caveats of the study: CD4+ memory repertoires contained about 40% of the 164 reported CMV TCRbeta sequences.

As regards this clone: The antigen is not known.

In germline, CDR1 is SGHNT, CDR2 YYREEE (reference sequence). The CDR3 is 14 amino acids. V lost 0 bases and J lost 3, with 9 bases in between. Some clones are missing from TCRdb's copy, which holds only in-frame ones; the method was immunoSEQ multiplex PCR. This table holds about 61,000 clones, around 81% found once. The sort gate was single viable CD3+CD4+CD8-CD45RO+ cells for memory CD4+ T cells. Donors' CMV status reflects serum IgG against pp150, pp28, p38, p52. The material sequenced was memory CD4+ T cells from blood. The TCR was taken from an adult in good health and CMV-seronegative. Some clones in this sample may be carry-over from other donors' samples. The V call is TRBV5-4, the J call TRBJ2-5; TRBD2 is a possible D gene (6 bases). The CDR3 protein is CASSLGAGKETQYF. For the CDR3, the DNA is TGTGCCAGCAGCTTGGGGGCGGGGAAAGAGACCCAGTACTTC.